Listed here is a single T cell receptor (beta chain). No antigen is known for it. Nothing much larger sits one base from this clone, and base qualities are not available. PBMCs were stimulated with mutant 27-mer peptides plus IL21, IL7, IL15 and IL2 for under 15 days, then restimulated with peptide-pulsed autologous B cells. After restimulation with peptide-pulsed B cells, live IFNgamma-secreting T cells were sorted by cytokine capture on a FACS Aria2. Sorted cells were expanded for about 14 to 20 days at limiting dilution, with 3 or 10 cells per well, using irradiated allogeneic PBMCs, phytohemagglutinin and IL2. Peripheral blood samples or leukapheresis products were obtained from the patients. The antigen specificity of expanded lines was screened by IFNgamma ELISA against autologous B cells pulsed with mutant peptides. From the cysteine up to the phenylalanine, the CDR3 has a length of 15 residues. The entry retains the CDR3 DNA only, 45 bases that are in frame from base 1. Trimming at the junction amounts to 7 bases on V and 6 bases on J, and the germline ends lie 25 bases apart. CDR1 is given as SQVTM and CDR2 as ANQGSEA, both from the germline V gene.

This sample is part of a study of CD4 T cells in lung cancer (dated by TCRdb to the late 2010s). A note on the overall study: In the study, blood T cells from NSCLC patients were screened for responses to candidate mutation-encoded neoepitopes, and neoantigen-specific CD4+ T-cell clones and TCRs were isolated. TCRB deep sequencing tracked the frequency of neoantigen-specific clonotypes in tumor resections, non-adjacent lung and cultured T-cell products. The patients who underwent resection had lung adenocarcinoma or squamous cell carcinoma, were aged 60 to 69 when blood was donated, and were mostly former smokers. Before blood donation, patients had received treatments including platinum chemotherapy, and some received nivolumab or pembrolizumab.

General study outcomes and caveats: Some blood-derived responses might be explained by in vitro priming of naive T cells or cross-reactivity rather than by memory responses to the cancer. Nonspecific IFNgamma producers of unknown purity were included among IFNgamma-sorted cells, so expanded lines were found to range from monoclonal to oligoclonal.

Receptor amplification or capture employed the immunoSEQ multiplex PCR assay. Qiagen DNeasy or QIAamp micro DNA kits were used to isolate DNA, and the Adaptive Biotechnology human TCRB sequencing kit was used to sequence TCRB. Sequencing of TCRB libraries was performed on an Illumina MiSeq. Per the original workflow: The kit provider's software was used to analyze TCRB sequence data, and Fisher's exact test was used to test clonotype templates for tumor enrichment. TCRdb took over this immuneACCESS table, retaining in-frame rearrangements with V and J assigned. Such tables are incomplete; in checked studies, under half of the missing clones stem from an unresolved V gene, and the remainder is unexplained. The V and J calls and clone size are taken from that table; D and trimming were inferred from the DNA. This sample has some 2,000 clones in its table, and 65% to 80% of those were observed once. Of the sample, about 5.3% is held by the ten largest clones.

This clonotype was sampled from a woman aged 55-75 years with non-small cell lung cancer. Some clones in this sample may be carry-over from other donors' samples. This chain is built from TRBV29-1 and TRBJ2-7; the D gene assignment is perhaps TRBD1 or TRBD2, with each matching 9 bases. Sequenced input: a CD4+ T cell line or clone grown in culture. The CDR3 reads CSAISGGQGTGEQYF. The bases read TGCAGCGCGATTAGCGGGGGACAGGGTACCGGCGAGCAGTACTTC.